This T cell receptor beta chain was sequenced in a study of sequential checkpoint blockade in melanoma. V lost 0 bases and J lost 4, with 5 bases in between. The CDR3 contains 12 residues. The germline CDR1 and CDR2 sequences are SGDLS and YYNGEE. Profiled with immunoSEQ multiplex PCR; TCRdb holds only in-frame clones, not every one. The repertoire holds 15,000 to 20,000 clones, with around 76% as singletons. Sample treatment: randomized to nivolumab then ipilimumab (arm A) or the reverse (arm B). DNA-damaging chemotherapy had not been given to any patient beforehand. Live CD3+CD8+ CD19− CD56− cells were sorted from PBMCs.

The receptor comes from a human donor with melanoma. The specimen comprised CD8+ T cells sorted from blood (inferred from file names), sampled from a patient given nivolumab and ipilimumab in sequence. The chain is built from TRBV9 and TRBJ2-7; D ambiguous. CDR3 region: CASSVDSYEQYF. In DNA form, the CDR3 reads TGTGCCAGCAGCGTAGACTCGTACGAGCAGTACTTC.